Listed here are 27 T cell receptor beta chains from one sample, sequenced in a study of Graves' ophthalmopathy and Graves' hyperthyroidism. TCR beta CDR3 regions were amplified from RNA transcripts. Second-round multiplex PCR came after a first-round RT-PCR that employed HTBI primers. TCRdb independently ran MiXCR on the multiplex PCR reads; one entry per CDR3 protein. Of about 740,000 distinct CDR3 sequences listed, 40% are singletons. Sequencing input: peripheral blood. These receptors all stem from an adult man with Graves' ophthalmopathy.

As regards this clonotype: An end of the junction does not agree with germline; a read error may underlie this. J is TRBJ2-2 and V is TRBV25-1, with TRBD2 matching over 11 bases. Germline values: CDR1 MGHDK, CDR2 SYGVNS. The CDR3 loop spans 16 amino acids. The CDR3 sequence: CASSQVAGGPAGELLF. The CDR3 DNA sequence: TGTGCCAGCAGCCAAGTAGCGGGGGGGCCCGCCGGGGAGCTGCTTTTT.

Ten or more counts support this clonotype. J is TRBJ2-7 and V is TRBV20-1, with D possibly being TRBD1 (5 bases). CDR1 and CDR2 from the germline V gene are DFQATT and SNEGSKA (reference sequence). CDR3 size: 13 residues. V lost 0 bases to trimming and J lost 3 bases, with 9 bases between them. The CDR3 sequence: CSARDWGGYEQYF. The CDR3 nucleotides read TGCAGTGCTAGAGATTGGGGCGGCTACGAGCAGTACTTC.

In its sample, this clonotype was seen many times. One end of the junction is discordant with germline, which a read error may explain. V is TRBV7-9 and J is TRBJ1-4, with 7 bases aligning to TRBD1. Germline V lookup: CDR1 SEHNR, CDR2 FQNEAQ (reference sequence). CDR3 length equals 12 residues. In DNA form, the CDR3 reads TGTGCCAGCAGCCAGGGGGACTCCAGGAATTATTTT. This encodes CASSQGDSRNYF.

The rearrangement uses TRBV20-1 and TRBJ1-6; D might be TRBD1 (5 bases). The CDR3 spans 15 residues. V dropped 2 bases and J dropped 13 bases, with 21 bases sitting between them. CDR1 DFQATT and CDR2 SNEGSKA come from the germline V gene (reference sequence). Here the CDR3 reads CSARQGANSNQPLHF. For the CDR3, the DNA is TGCAGTGCTAGACAAGGGGCGAATAGCAATCAGCCCCTCCACTTT.

This clonotype has at least ten counts. The V gene is TRBV12-3 or TRBV12-4, the J gene TRBJ2-7, with a possible D match to TRBD1 (6 bases). CDR3 size: 13 residues. Trimming left V 5 bases short and J 6 bases short, with 14 bases between. The DNA of the CDR3 is TGTGCCAGCAGTCACGGACAGCTCGGCGAGCAGTACTTC. It specifies CASSHGQLGEQYF.

This clonotype has just a few counts. This chain joins TRBV5-1 and TRBJ2-7, with 7 positions matching TRBD1. CDR1 and CDR2 (germline): SGHRS, YFSETQ. CDR3 size: 14 residues. J gave up 6 bases and V 2 bases, and 8 bases lay outside the gene matches. The CDR3 nucleotides are TGCGCCAGCAGCTTCCGACAGGGCGCCGTCGAGCAGTACTTC. This translates into CASSFRQGAVEQYF.

This clonotype was seen only once. The V and J genes are TRBV29-1 and TRBJ2-7, with TRBD1 identical over 9 bases. With 6 bases clipped from V and 2 bases from J, the junction kept 5 bases outside the gene matches. Germline CDR1 reads SQVTM; CDR2 reads ANQGSEA. This CDR3 spans 13 amino acids. The CDR3 loop is CSVLGQGPYEQYF. The CDR3 region has the DNA TGCAGCGTCCTTGGACAGGGGCCCTACGAGCAGTACTTC.

Here the CDR3 DNA reads TGTGCCAGCACGGCGTATACGGGAGCCTCTTACGAGCAGTACTTC. Its protein is CASTAYTGASYEQYF. This chain links TRBV7-2 with TRBJ2-7, with D tentatively TRBD2 (6 bases). CDR3 length: 15 amino acids. Germline CDR1 and CDR2: SGHTA and FQGNSA. The V and J ends lost 7 bases and 4 bases respectively, with 20 bases between them.

This clonotype showed up just a few times. One junction end does not reproduce the germline sequence, and a read error may be involved. V usage is TRBV10-3 and J usage is TRBJ2-5; the D gene is possibly TRBD1 (6 bases). Per germline, CDR1 ENHRY and CDR2 SYGVKD. The CDR3 sequence is 14 residues long. The CDR3 reads CASSYREYRETQYF. The DNA for the CDR3 is TGTGCCAGCAGTTACAGGGAATATCGGGAGACCCAGTACTTC.

The rearrangement uses TRBV7-9 and TRBJ2-2; D remains unclear. Germline V lookup: CDR1 SEHNR, CDR2 FQNEAQ (reference sequence). Trimming cost V 5 bases and J 0 bases, with 13 bases left between them. The CDR3 runs 16 residues. In DNA form, the CDR3 reads TGTGCCAGCAGCCCGAGGACGTTTCCGAACACCGGGGAGCTGTTTTTT. This encodes CASSPRTFPNTGELFF.

In this sample, this clonotype turned up a few times. The junction does not match germline at one end; this may be a read error. The genes are TRBV7-9 and TRBJ1-1; no clear D gene. CDR3 size: 14 residues. Germline V lookup: CDR1 SEHNR, CDR2 FQNEAQ (reference sequence). CDR3 protein: CASSIAGSNTEAFF. CDR3 sequence (DNA): TGTGCCAGCAGCATAGCTGGCAGCAACACTGAAGCTTTCTTT.

The genes are TRBV10-3 and TRBJ1-2; D is undetermined. Germline CDR1 ENHRY, CDR2 SYGVKD. Trimming took 10 bases from V and 8 from J, leaving 23 bases between them. The CDR3 runs to 14 residues. The CDR3 spells CASSPNPWVGGYTF. The CDR3, as DNA: TGTGCCAGCTCACCTAACCCGTGGGTAGGGGGCTACACCTTC.

This clonotype was found many times. The chain joins TRBV10-3 to TRBJ2-6, with TRBD1 matching over 7 bases. Germline values: CDR1 ENHRY, CDR2 SYGVKD. This CDR3 comprises 17 residues. V shed 6 bases, J shed 0 bases, and the junction held 8 bases outside the gene matches. CDR3 DNA: TGTGCCATCAGAACCGGGACAGTCAGCTCTGGGGCCAACGTCCTGACTTTC. It specifies CAIRTGTVSSGANVLTF.

The chain employs TRBV25-1 and TRBJ2-7; either TRBD1 or TRBD2 may supply D (5 bases each). This CDR3 has 13 amino acids. V shed 8 bases and J shed 7 bases, with 18 bases lying between them. Germline V gene data show CDR1 as MGHDK and CDR2 as SYGVNS. CDR3 in DNA: TGTGCCAGCTCTCGGGACCCTTCATCAGAGCAGTACTTC. Its protein is CASSRDPSSEQYF.

V and J are TRBV20-1 and TRBJ1-5; no clear D gene. Germline V gene data show CDR1 as DFQATT and CDR2 as SNEGSKA (reference sequence). V lost 3 bases to trimming and J lost 5 bases, with 11 bases between them. This CDR3 comprises 13 residues. CDR3 bases: TGCAGTGCTAGTCTGTCAAGGGATCAGCCCCAGCATTTT. Translating gives CSASLSRDQPQHF.

This chain uses TRBV10-3 with TRBJ1-5; 9 bases map to TRBD1. After removal of 6 bases from V and 5 bases from J, the junction contained 5 bases not matched to a gene. Germline V gene sequence: CDR1 ENHRY, CDR2 SYGVKD. The CDR3 covers 14 residues. CDR3 nucleotide sequence: TGTGCCATCAGATCTACAGGGGGCCATCAGCCCCAGCATTTT. It specifies CAIRSTGGHQPQHF.

This rearrangement joins TRBV7-2 to TRBJ1-6, with 8 bases lining up with TRBD1. V gave up 4 bases and J gave up 9 bases; unmatched junction bases: 14. Germline V lookup: CDR1 SGHTA, CDR2 FQGNSA. The CDR3 covers 17 residues. DNA of the CDR3: TGTGCCAGCAGCTCCGGGTTCGGGACAGGCGGTGGTTCACCCCTCCACTTT. Encoded protein: CASSSGFGTGGGSPLHF.

This clonotype was detected ten times or more. V usage is TRBV2 and J usage is TRBJ1-5; no firm D call. The germline V gene encodes CDR1 SNHLY and CDR2 FYNNEI. V lost 4 bases, J lost 3 bases, and 13 bases lay in between. The CDR3 sequence is 15 residues long. Written as DNA, the CDR3 is TGTGCCAGCAGTGGGGGTAGGGATTACAATCAGCCCCAGCATTTT. Protein: CASSGGRDYNQPQHF.

This clonotype showed up many times. V gene TRBV15 combines with J gene TRBJ2-7; no clear D. Germline CDR1 is LNHNV and CDR2 is YYDKDF (reference sequence). Trimming shortened V by 1 base and J by 5 bases, and 6 bases separated the two germline ends. The CDR3 has 12 amino acids. The CDR3 loop is CATSRGANEQYF. The DNA for the CDR3 is TGTGCCACCAGCAGAGGGGCAAACGAGCAGTACTTC.

The table lists this clonotype with many counts. The J gene is TRBJ1-3, the V gene TRBV7-9; tentative D call: TRBD1 (5 bases). V lost 3 bases and J lost 0, with 12 bases in between. Per germline, CDR1 SEHNR and CDR2 FQNEAQ (reference sequence). The CDR3 is 16 amino acids. Written as DNA, the CDR3 is TGTGCCAGCAGCTTCACAGGCGCTAGCTCTGGAAACACCATATATTTT. Its translation: CASSFTGASSGNTIYF.

The chain employs TRBV6-5 and TRBJ2-7, with D possibly TRBD1 on 6 matching bases. Looked up from germline, CDR1 is MNHEY and CDR2 is SVGAGI. V was shortened by 7 bases and J by 7 bases, with 17 bases between the two germline ends. There are 13 residues in the CDR3. In nucleotides, the CDR3 is TGTGCCAGCACTTCCTCCGGGACATTTGAGCAGTACTTC. Its protein product is CASTSSGTFEQYF.

This chain uses TRBV6-1 with TRBJ2-5; D is unclear. Trimming took off 7 bases at V and 5 bases at J, with 11 bases between the two ends. Germline loops: CDR1 MNHNS, CDR2 SASEGT. This CDR3 spans 12 amino acids. The CDR3, as DNA: TGTGCCAGCACTCGGCGGACGGAGACCCAGTACTTC. Amino acid sequence: CASTRRTETQYF.

This clonotype was recorded a few times. This chain uses TRBV20-1 with TRBJ1-5; possibly TRBD1 for D (5 bases). CDR3 length: 15 amino acids. CDR1 is DFQATT and CDR2 is SNEGSKA in the germline V gene (reference sequence). Trimming left V 0 bases short and J 5 bases short, with 14 bases between. CDR3: CSARDWRQGDQPQHF. The CDR3 nucleotides read TGCAGTGCTAGAGATTGGAGGCAGGGAGATCAGCCCCAGCATTTT.

Concerning this clonotype: Given a much more abundant clone one base away, this may be a read error. The chain uses TRBV19 and TRBJ1-2; D is uncertain. V dropped 2 bases and J dropped 4 bases, with 8 bases sitting between them. Germline V gene lookup returns CDR1 LNHDA and CDR2 SQIVND (reference sequence). The CDR3 loop spans 13 amino acids. The CDR3 region has the DNA TGTGCCAGTAGTATAAACGGGAGCTATGGCTACACCTTC. Its translation: CASSINGSYGYTF.

This clonotype was seen at least ten times. V is TRBV9 and J is TRBJ2-5; 8 bases fit TRBD1. The germline CDR1 and CDR2 sequences are SGDLS and YYNGEE. V lost 2 bases to trimming and J lost 5 bases; unmatched junction nucleotides: 8. The CDR3 length is 15 residues. The CDR3 is CASSVTGTGFETQYF. Written as DNA, the CDR3 is TGTGCCAGCAGCGTCACCGGGACAGGATTCGAGACCCAGTACTTC.

This clonotype was observed a few times. The genes are TRBV25-1 and TRBJ1-2; D unclear. The V gene lost 6 bases and the J gene lost 4 bases, with 6 bases spanning the gap. CDR1 and CDR2 (germline): MGHDK, SYGVNS. CDR3 length: 11 residues. This CDR3 is CASREAYGYTF. The CDR3, as DNA: TGTGCCAGCAGGGAAGCCTATGGCTACACCTTC.

CDR3 nucleotide sequence: TGCAGTGCTAGACAGACAGGGGGTACTAACTATGGCTACACCTTC. The encoded protein is CSARQTGGTNYGYTF. The genes are TRBV20-1 and TRBJ1-2; 9 nucleotides line up with TRBD1. This CDR3 spans 15 amino acids. V lost 2 bases and J lost 0; bases outside the gene matches: 4. Looked up from germline, CDR1 is DFQATT and CDR2 is SNEGSKA (reference sequence).